This T cell receptor (beta chain) was documented in a study of control samples from healthy donors and cancer patients. Method: immunoSEQ multiplex PCR; TCRdb's copy keeps in-frame clones and lacks some. The repertoire holds over 100,000 clones, with roughly nine tenths as singletons. CDR1 MNHEY and CDR2 SMNVEV come from the germline V gene (reference sequence). The CDR3 is made up of 13 amino acids. V lost 7 bases, J lost 4 bases, and 3 bases stayed unmatched. The sequence came from a human donor in good health. The donor label of this sample is uncertain. Material for sequencing was blood. This chain links TRBV27 with TRBJ1-1, with TRBD1 identical over 10 bases. The CDR3 nucleotides read TGTGCCAGCAAACGGACAGGGGGCACTGAAGCTTTCTTT. Residues: CASKRTGGTEAFF.